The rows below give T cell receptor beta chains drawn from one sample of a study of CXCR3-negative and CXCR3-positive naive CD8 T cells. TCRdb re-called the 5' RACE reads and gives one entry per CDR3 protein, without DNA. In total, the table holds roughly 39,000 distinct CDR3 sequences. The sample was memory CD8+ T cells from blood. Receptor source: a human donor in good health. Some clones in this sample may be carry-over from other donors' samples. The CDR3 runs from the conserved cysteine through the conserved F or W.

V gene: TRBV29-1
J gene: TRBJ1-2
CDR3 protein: CSVEDSDRAGGYTF

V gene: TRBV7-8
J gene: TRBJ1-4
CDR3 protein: CASSLEGLGEKLFF

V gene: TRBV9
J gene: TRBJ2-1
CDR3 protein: CASGPSGGANEQFF

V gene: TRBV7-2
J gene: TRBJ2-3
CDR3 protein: CASSLQPDTQYF

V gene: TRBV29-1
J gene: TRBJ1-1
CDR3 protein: CSVEDGRDFEAFF

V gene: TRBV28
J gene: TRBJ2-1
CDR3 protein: CASSYSFAFNEQFF

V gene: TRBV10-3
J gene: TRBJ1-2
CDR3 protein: CAISDRRDSRYYGYTF

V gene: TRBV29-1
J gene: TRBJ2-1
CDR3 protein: CSTMTSGSVLNEQFF

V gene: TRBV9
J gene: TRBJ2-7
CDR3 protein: CASSAGDRVSYEQYF

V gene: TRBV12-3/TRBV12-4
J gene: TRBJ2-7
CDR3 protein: CASSSTWAGQGKEQYF

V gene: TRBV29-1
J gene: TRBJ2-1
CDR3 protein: CSVEERGAKQFF

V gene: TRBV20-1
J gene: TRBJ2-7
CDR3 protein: CSASGILYEQYF

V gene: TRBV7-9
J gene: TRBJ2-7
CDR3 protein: CASRPGQGSSYEQYF

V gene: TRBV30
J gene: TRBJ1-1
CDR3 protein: CAWSTQQGGTEAYF

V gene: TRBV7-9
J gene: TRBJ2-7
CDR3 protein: CASSYRLAGGQDEQYF

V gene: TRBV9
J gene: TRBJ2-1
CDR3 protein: CASSLHRQGGSYNEQFF

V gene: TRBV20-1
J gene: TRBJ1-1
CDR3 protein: CSASPPGTASDMNTEAFF

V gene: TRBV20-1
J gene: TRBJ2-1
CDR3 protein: CSARTSADNEQFF

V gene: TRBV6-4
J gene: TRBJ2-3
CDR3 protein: CASSDSGGGSTDTQYF

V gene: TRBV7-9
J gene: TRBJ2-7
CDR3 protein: CASSLGTGSLYF

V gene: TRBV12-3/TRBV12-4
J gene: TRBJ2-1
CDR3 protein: CAKFPRPGGGNEQFF

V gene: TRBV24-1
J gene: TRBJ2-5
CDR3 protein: CATAEGVRETQYF

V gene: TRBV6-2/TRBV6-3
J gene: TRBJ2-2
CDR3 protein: CASTPTGFTGELFF

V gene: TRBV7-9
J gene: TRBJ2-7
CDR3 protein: CASRPTGTEQYF

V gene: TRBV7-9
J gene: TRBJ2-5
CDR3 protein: CASSSQAPGQQETQYF

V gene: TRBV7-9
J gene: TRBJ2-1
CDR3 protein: CATPPSGTVYNEQFF

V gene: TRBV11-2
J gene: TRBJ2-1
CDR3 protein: CASSPPGQGFRNEQFF

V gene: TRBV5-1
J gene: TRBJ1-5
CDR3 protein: CASSPSGTGDYSNQPQHF

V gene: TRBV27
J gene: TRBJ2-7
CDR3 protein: CASGFGLPYEQYF

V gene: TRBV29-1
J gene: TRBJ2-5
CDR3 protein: CSVETGETQYF

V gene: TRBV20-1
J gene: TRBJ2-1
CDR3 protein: CSAISGSETYNEQFF

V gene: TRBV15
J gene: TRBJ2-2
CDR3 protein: CATSRERGGPGELFF

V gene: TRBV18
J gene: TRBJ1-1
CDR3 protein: CASSPVPEMNTEAFF

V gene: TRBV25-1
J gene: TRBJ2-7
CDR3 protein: CASTGQGRYEQYF

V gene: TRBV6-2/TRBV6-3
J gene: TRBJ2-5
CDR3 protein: CASSYSTSWQETQYF

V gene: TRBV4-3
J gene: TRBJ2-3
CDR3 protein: CANSQTAGTGQDTQYF

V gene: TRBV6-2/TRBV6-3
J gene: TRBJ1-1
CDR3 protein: CASSPGWNTEAFF

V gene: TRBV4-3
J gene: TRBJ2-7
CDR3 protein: CASSDDADRGSYEQYF

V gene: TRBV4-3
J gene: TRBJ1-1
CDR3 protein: CASSPTGKRTEAFF

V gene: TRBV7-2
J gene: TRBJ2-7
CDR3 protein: CASSSLGITYEQYF

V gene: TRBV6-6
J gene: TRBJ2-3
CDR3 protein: CASSNQEGGGSDTQYF